The source of this T cell receptor beta chain is a study of cytomegalovirus exposure and HLA in healthy donors. Broader study findings: Cytomegalovirus-associated status was assigned to roughly 160 TCR beta chains. Through in vitro validation, a few CMV-associated chains were shown to be specific for CMV antigens.

This CDR3 is built from 14 residues. Germline V gene data show CDR1 as SGHDN and CDR2 as FVKESK. Trimming left V 5 bases short and J 2 bases short, with 9 bases between. PCR employed 60 Vbeta and 13 Jbeta primers. The repertoire was sequenced with immunoSEQ multiplex PCR; TCRdb's copy has only in-frame clones and lacks some. The data contain about 140,000 clones, 80% of them seen just once; the ten biggest clones take up roughly 4.7%. Nominally healthy donors were sampled, though unrecorded immune exposures were likely. In regard to this clone: Its specificity is not known.

The V gene is TRBV14, the J gene TRBJ2-2; tentative D call: TRBD1 (5 bases). The TCR sequence derives from a man aged 35-49 years in good health and CMV-seronegative. Input material: PBMCs. For the CDR3, the DNA is TGTGCCAGCAGCAGGACACTTAACACCGGGGAGCTGTTTTTT. This encodes CASSRTLNTGELFF.